The 3 T cell receptor beta chains listed next were all sequenced from one sample in a study of blood T cell repertoires in COVID-19. TCRdb's table, derived via immunoSEQ multiplex PCR, lists solely in-frame clones and lacks some. The sample carries roughly 140,000 clones, 80% to 85% recorded once. Sequences were obtained from peripheral blood. The receptors derive from a human donor in a cohort sampled during active COVID-19.

This chain links TRBV14 with TRBJ1-3; D unresolved. The length of the CDR3 is 15 residues. V lost 2 bases, J lost 0 bases, and 8 bases lay in between. Germline CDR1 is SGHDN and CDR2 is FVKESK. The CDR3 loop is CASSQTVNSGNTIYF. The CDR3 bases are TGTGCCAGCAGCCAAACAGTGAACTCTGGAAACACCATATATTTT.

The V and J genes are TRBV5-1 and TRBJ2-3; weak D call: TRBD1 (5 bases). Trimming removed 4 bases at V and 6 bases at J, with 15 bases between. The CDR3 totals 14 residues. Germline V CDR1 and CDR2: SGHRS, YFSETQ. DNA of the CDR3: TGCGCCAGCAGCCATACAGGTAACAAGGATACGCAGTATTTT. Translating gives CASSHTGNKDTQYF.

This clone has only one observation. This chain links TRBV27 with TRBJ2-7; possibly TRBD2 for D (5 bases). The CDR3 length is 15 residues. V shed 4 bases and J shed 5 bases, with 18 bases lying between them. CDR1 and CDR2 from the germline V gene are MNHEY and SMNVEV (reference sequence). The CDR3 loop reads CASSSGGGKNDEQYF. The CDR3 region has the DNA TGTGCCAGCAGTTCGGGTGGAGGTAAGAACGACGAGCAGTACTTC.